These 14 T cell receptor beta chains originate from one sample sequenced in a study of metastatic and nonmetastatic thyroid tumors. Via MiXCR, TCRdb re-called the PCR reads. The data show approximately 70,000 clones, roughly 18% seen once. Patients had received no treatment of any kind before thyroid surgery. The sequencing sample was made of blood. All receptors derive from a female donor with papillary thyroid cancer or a benign thyroid nodule (not recorded which). Some clones in this sample may be carry-over from other donors' samples.

The rearrangement links TRBV28 to TRBJ1-2; 8 bases match TRBD1. V shed 2 bases, J shed 8 bases, and the junction held 4 bases outside the gene matches. The CDR3 length is 13 residues. Germline-derived CDR1 and CDR2 are MDHEN and SYDVKM. The DNA for the CDR3 is TGTGCCAGCAGTTTACCTGACAGGGGCGGCTACACCTTC. Translating it yields CASSLPDRGGYTF.

The chain uses TRBV18 and TRBJ1-2; D is undetermined. There are 14 residues in the CDR3. The V gene lost 0 bases and the J gene lost 4 bases, with 9 bases spanning the gap. Per germline, CDR1 KGHSH and CDR2 LQKENI. The CDR3 region has the DNA TGTGCCAGCTCACCACCGGGCCGTCTCTATGGCTACACCTTC. Its protein is CASSPPGRLYGYTF.

The table lists this clone with many counts. The chain uses TRBV4-1 and TRBJ2-5; D gene ambiguous. The germline gives CDR1 MGHRA, CDR2 YSYEKL. This CDR3 has 12 amino acids. The V gene lost 0 bases and the J gene lost 5 bases, with 4 bases spanning the gap. In nucleotides, the CDR3 is TGCGCCAGCAGCCAAGATGAGGAGACCCAGTACTTC. Translating it yields CASSQDEETQYF.

This clone was counted ten times or more. The rearrangement joins TRBV5-1 to TRBJ2-1; D possibly corresponds to TRBD2 (6 bases). Per germline, CDR1 SGHRS and CDR2 YFSETQ. The length of the CDR3 is 15 residues. Trimming removed 3 bases at V and 5 bases at J, with 15 bases between. The CDR3 region is CASSWSGLDNNEQFF. The CDR3 bases are TGCGCCAGCAGCTGGTCGGGACTCGATAACAATGAGCAGTTCTTC.

The rearrangement uses TRBV20-1 and TRBJ2-1, with 9 nucleotides matching TRBD2. The J segment lost 6 bases and the V segment lost 0 bases, leaving 9 bases of the junction unmatched. CDR1 is DFQATT and CDR2 is SNEGSKA in the germline V gene (reference sequence). There are 16 residues in the CDR3. The CDR3 sequence is CSARDGMGLAPNEQFF. CDR3 DNA sequence: TGCAGTGCTAGAGATGGTATGGGACTAGCCCCCAATGAGCAGTTCTTC.

This clone was found many times. This sequence joins TRBV6-1 and TRBJ1-2; D remains ambiguous. Trimming cost V 7 bases and J 5 bases, with 14 bases left between them. The CDR3 has 13 residues. CDR1 and CDR2 from the germline V gene are MNHNS and SASEGT. The CDR3 DNA reads TGTGCCAGCACCCCCGGGTCTACGTATGGCTACACCTTC. The encoded protein is CASTPGSTYGYTF.

This clone came up many times. The genes are TRBV28 and TRBJ2-1, with 7 bases that match TRBD2. The length of the CDR3 is 15 residues. The V gene end was trimmed by 6 bases and the J gene end by 0 bases; junction bases not matched to a gene: 5. The germline CDR1 and CDR2 sequences are MDHEN and SYDVKM. The chain's CDR3 is CASRNGGSSYNEQFF. DNA for the CDR3: TGTGCCAGCAGGAACGGGGGGTCCTCCTACAATGAGCAGTTCTTC.

About this clone: A read error is possible here, since a much larger clone lies one base away. The chain links TRBV6-1 to TRBJ1-5, with TRBD1 as a possible D gene (6 bases). This CDR3 region has 12 residues. From germline, CDR1 is MNHNS and CDR2 SASEGT. In DNA, the CDR3 is TGTGCCAGCAGGGTGGGGGGCCAGCCCCGGCATTTT. This translates into CASRVGGQPRHF.

The chain has TRBV11-1 and TRBJ2-1; the match to TRBD2 covers 10 bases. From germline, CDR1 is SGHAT and CDR2 FQDESV (reference sequence). This CDR3 spans 16 amino acids. Unmatched junction bases numbered 1, after V lost 0 bases and J lost 2 bases. The CDR3, as DNA: TGTGCCAGCAGCTTAGCGCTAGCGGGAGCCTACAATGAGCAGTTCTTC. It yields the protein CASSLALAGAYNEQFF.

This clone was counted a few times. In DNA, the CDR3 is TGTGCCAGCGGGGGAGATACGCAGTATTTT. Its protein is CASGGDTQYF. The V call is TRBV6-1, the J call TRBJ2-3, with D possibly called TRBD1 or TRBD2 (5 bases each). Between the trimmed V and J ends, which lost 8 bases and 5 bases, there was a span of 5 bases. The CDR3 is 10 amino acids. From germline, CDR1 is MNHNS and CDR2 SASEGT.

On this clone: This may arise from a read error, as a much more abundant clone is one base away. The chain combines TRBV5-6 with TRBJ2-7; D not resolved. This CDR3 comprises 11 residues. Germline V lookup: CDR1 SGHDT, CDR2 YYEEEE. The CDR3 DNA is TGTGCCATCAGCCAGTCCTACGAGCAGTACTTC. This codes for CAISQSYEQYF.

The chain recombines TRBV24-1 with TRBJ1-2; D gene uncertain. Trimming cost V 5 bases and J 3 bases, with 24 bases left between them. CDR3 length: 18 amino acids. The germline V gene encodes CDR1 KGHDR and CDR2 SFDVKD. The CDR3 DNA reads as TGTGCCACCAGTGTGAGAGTGACACCTTTGTTTCTTGACTATGGCTACACCTTC. This sequence encodes CATSVRVTPLFLDYGYTF.

The CDR3, as DNA: TGCGCCAGCAGCTTAAGTGCTGGCGGGAGAACAGATACGCAGTATTTT. It encodes CASSLSAGGRTDTQYF. The J gene is TRBJ2-3, the V gene TRBV5-1; 7 nucleotides line up with TRBD2. This CDR3 is built from 16 residues. The V gene end was trimmed by 2 bases and the J gene end by 3 bases; junction bases not matched to a gene: 9. The germline gives CDR1 SGHRS, CDR2 YFSETQ.

The chain recombines TRBV28 with TRBJ2-1; the D gene is possibly TRBD2 (6 bases). The CDR3 spans 14 residues. Trimming stripped 4 bases from V and 6 bases from J, with 13 bases between. Germline V CDR1 and CDR2: MDHEN, SYDVKM. The CDR3 reads CASSSRLGVNEQFF. The CDR3 DNA is TGTGCCAGCAGTTCCCGACTAGGAGTCAATGAGCAGTTCTTC.